This T cell receptor beta chain was documented in a study of blood T cell repertoires in COVID-19. The wider study: Acute and convalescent COVID-19 samples came from the United States, Italy and Spain. Sources were T cells, B-cell-depleted T cells, or PBMCs; the material itself was cDNA or gDNA.

Original data processing: Nucleated cell counts were estimated from reference gene primer amplification. The assay was immunoSEQ multiplex PCR, and TCRdb's table has in-frame clones only and misses some. That table gives V, J and clone size, and the DNA gave D and trimming. Of some 240,000 clones listed, around 80% were seen once; the top ten hold about 13%. This clone was picked up one time. CDR1 and CDR2 (germline): SGHKS, YYEKEE (reference sequence). V was cut by 5 bases and J by 0 bases, with 12 bases left in between. The CDR3 contains 15 residues. This clonotype was obtained from a human donor in a cohort sampled during active COVID-19. Material for sequencing was peripheral blood. The V gene is TRBV5-5, the J gene TRBJ1-5; D might be TRBD1 (5 bases). The CDR3 nucleotides read TGTGCCAGCAGACCACAGGAGTATAGCAATCAGCCCCAGCATTTT. Its translation: CASRPQEYSNQPQHF.